The TCR beta chain under discussion was sequenced for a study of OX40 agonist ivuxolimab in advanced cancers. CDR3 length: 20 amino acids. V dropped 0 bases and J dropped 3; count of bases not matched to a gene: 10. Germline V lookup: CDR1 SGHRS, CDR2 YFSETQ. The method was immunoSEQ multiplex PCR; TCRdb's version includes in-frame clones alone and lacks a portion of them. The table records tens of thousands of clones, about 73% of them present only once. The receptor was isolated from an adult with an advanced solid tumor such as melanoma, head and neck, liver or kidney cancer. The V call is TRBV5-1, the J call TRBJ2-3, with 16 bases matching TRBD2. The starting material was CD4+ or CD8+ T cells sorted from blood, obtained in a trial of the OX40 agonist ivuxolimab. As DNA, the CDR3 is TGCGCCAGCAGCTTGGGACTCCTGGGACTAGCGGGAGGGTTGACAGATACGCAGTATTTT. Residues: CASSLGLLGLAGGLTDTQYF.